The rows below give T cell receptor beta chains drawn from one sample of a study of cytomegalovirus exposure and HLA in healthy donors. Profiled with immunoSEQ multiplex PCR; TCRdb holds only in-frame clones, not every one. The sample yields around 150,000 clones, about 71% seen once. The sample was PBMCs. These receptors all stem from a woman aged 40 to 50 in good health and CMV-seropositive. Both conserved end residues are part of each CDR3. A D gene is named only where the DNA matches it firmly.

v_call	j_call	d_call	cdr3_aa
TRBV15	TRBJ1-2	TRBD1	CATSTQTGADYGYTF
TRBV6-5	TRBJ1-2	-	CASLRQGDYGYTF
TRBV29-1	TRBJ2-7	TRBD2	CSVAEFLTSGRPGEQYF
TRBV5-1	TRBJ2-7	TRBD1	CASSSGTASYEQYF
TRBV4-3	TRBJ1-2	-	CASSQVVGQASRYTNYGYTF
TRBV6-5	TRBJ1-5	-	CASSSDILQPQHF
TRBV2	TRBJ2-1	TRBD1	CASSRQGRRDNEQFF
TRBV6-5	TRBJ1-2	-	CASSYGGRDYGYPF
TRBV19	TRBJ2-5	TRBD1	CASSIVPPGQGQETQYF
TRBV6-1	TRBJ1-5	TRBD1	CASSEGTANQPQHF
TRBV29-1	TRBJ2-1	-	CSVIGSSSYNEQFF
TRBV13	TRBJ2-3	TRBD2	CASSTQAGNTDTQYF
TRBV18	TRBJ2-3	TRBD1	CASSWDRTDTQYF